This T cell receptor delta chain was observed in a study of Vγ9Vδ2 T cells in congenital toxoplasmosis (dated by TCRdb to the early 2020s). Background for the entire study: IgG, IgM and IgA serology, Western blot and an in-house interferon-gamma release assay were used to diagnose congenital toxoplasmosis. Repertoires were sequenced from infants at 2 months after birth and at 1 year of age. This study compared the CDR3 repertoires of the gamma and delta chains in sorted blood gammadelta T cells from congenitally T. gondii-infected infants versus uninfected infants. At 2 months, TCR sequencing included about 5 infected and fewer than 11 uninfected infants, while at 1 year the sequenced group was 3 infected and 4 uninfected infants.

CDR1 TSWWSYY and CDR2 QGS are derived from the germline V gene. V and J lose 4 bases and 0 bases, and a span of 33 bases separates them. Inclusive of the bounding cysteine and phenylalanine, the CDR3 is 22 residues long. Of the read, only the CDR3 DNA is kept; its 66 bases are in frame from base 1. This clone qualifies as medium-sized (0.01 to 0.1%). Its antigen has not been determined. Base qualities are missing; no much larger clone stands one base away. cDNA was generated in one tube by template-switch reverse transcription with TRGC- and TRDC-specific primers, using SuperScript II. The TRGC primer was designed so that it would bind both of the constant genes TRGC1 and TRGC2. The KAPA Real-Time Library Amplification Kit was used for TRG and TRD amplification, and AMPure XP bead purification was performed between steps. Index PCR with the Nextera XT Index Kit was used to add Illumina sequencing adapters. An Illumina MiSeq with the V2 300 kit was used to sequence the TRG and TRD amplicons, producing 150 bp paired-end reads. In the original analysis: Before any further analysis, FastQC version 0.11.8 was used to check read quality. Reads were mapped to GenBank TRG or TRD reference genes, and MiXCR version 3.0.3 was used to assemble CDR3 sequences. MiXCR defaults were kept, except that TRDD gene segments were assembled using 3 rather than 5 consecutive nucleotides. N additions, CDR3 length, J segment length and clonotype sharing between samples were all calculated using VDJtools version 1.2.1. CDR3 sequences that were out of frame or contained stop codons were left out of the analysis. Infant repertoires were compared for overlap with previously published fetal, cord blood and adult blood Vgamma9Vdelta2 repertoires. Public reads were reanalyzed in TCRdb with CATT, and rows carrying the same DNA were merged afterwards. In this record, the V and J calls reflect TCRdb's handling and not the investigators' own analysis. The sample profile shows roughly 630 delta-chain clones; roughly 7.7% of them were found once. The ten top clones hold 14% of the sample.

Overall study results and their limits: Repertoire differences between infected and uninfected infants were less clear at 1 year of age than at 2 months. A public TRGV9 clonotype was highly prevalent in both infected and uninfected infants. Two months was the earliest age with enough suitable sample material for TCR repertoire analysis, so newborn repertoires were not sequenced. Compared with uninfected infants, infected infants at 2 months appeared to have fewer N additions in their TRGV9 and TRDV2 CDR3s, and this was especially true for TRDV2-TRDJ1 sequences. Among approximately 2-month-old infants, germline-encoded fetal-type TRDV2 CDR3 sequences seemed to show up more often in infected than in uninfected infants, which suggests an in utero expansion footprint.

The same treatment, consisting of spiramycin and/or pyrimethamine plus sulfadiazine plus folinic acid, was given to the mothers of both infected and uninfected infants. Every infant, whether infected or uninfected, was delivered at term, after more than 37 weeks of gestation. Around 1 mL of blood was used to isolate PBMCs by Lymphoprep gradient centrifugation, after which the PBMCs were cryopreserved in liquid nitrogen and shipped to Belgium. After thawing, PBMCs were labeled with Zombie NIR viability dye and stained with CD3, TCR gammadelta, Vgamma9 and Vdelta2 antibodies. CD3+ TCRgammadelta+ T cells were sorted on a FACSAria III with a mean purity of approximately 98%. The RNeasy Micro Kit was used to isolate RNA from about 10,000 sorted gammadelta T cells per sample. The infants were born to mothers who were enrolled with primary T. gondii infection during pregnancy. The infants' peripheral blood was drawn at an outpatient microbiology and virology center located in Pavia, Italy.

The receptor's source is a child under 10 years old born to a mother with Toxoplasma gondii infection during pregnancy, either congenitally infected or uninfected (not recorded which). This chain is built from TRDV1 and TRDJ1; TRDD2 might be the D gene, on 9 matching bases. What was sequenced was gamma-delta T cells from blood. The nucleotides read TGTGCTCTTGGGGGACATATCCCTTCCTACTGGGGGGCCTATCCATACACCGATAAACTCATCTTT. Its protein product is CALGGHIPSYWGAYPYTDKLIF.